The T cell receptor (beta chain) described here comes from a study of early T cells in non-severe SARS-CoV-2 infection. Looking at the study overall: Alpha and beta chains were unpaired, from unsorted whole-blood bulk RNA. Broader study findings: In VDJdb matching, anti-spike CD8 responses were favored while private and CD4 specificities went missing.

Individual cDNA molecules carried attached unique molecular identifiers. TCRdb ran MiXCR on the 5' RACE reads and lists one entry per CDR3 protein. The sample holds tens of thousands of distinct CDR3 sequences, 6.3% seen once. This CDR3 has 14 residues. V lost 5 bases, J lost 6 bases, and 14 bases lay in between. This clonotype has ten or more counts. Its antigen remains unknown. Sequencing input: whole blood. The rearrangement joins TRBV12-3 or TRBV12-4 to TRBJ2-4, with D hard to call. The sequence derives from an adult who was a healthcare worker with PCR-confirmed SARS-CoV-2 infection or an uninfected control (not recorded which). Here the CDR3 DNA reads TGTGCCAGCAGTCCCGGAGAAAGAGGAAACATTCAGTACTTC. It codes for CASSPGERGNIQYF.